What follows is one T cell receptor beta chain and its context. Its antigen is still unknown. Base qualities are not at hand, and no much larger clone is one base apart. The sample is drawn from a study of shared clonotypes between healthy human individuals (dated by TCRdb to between 2020 and 2021). Broadly, across the study: A few men and a couple of women, aged 18 to 49 years, made up the cohort. For each donor, three plates each were used for CD4 naive and CD4 memory, two plates were used for CD8 naive, and one plate was used for CD8 memory. To estimate repertoire size and how much clonotypes are shared between individuals, the study performed deep sequencing of blood TCR repertoires from roughly five healthy adults. To increase sequencing depth and limit assay-specific biases, TCR repertoire library preparation and sequencing were carried out by different laboratories using diverse techniques. Each donor's leukapheresis produced roughly between roughly 0.85 and 9.5 billion PBMCs.

Study-wide conclusions, independent of this receptor: Across a handful of donors, approximately 5% of naive CD4, more than 3% of naive CD8, approximately 2.5% of memory CD4, and 0.4% to 0.45% of memory CD8 clonotypes were shared. Even with the large sequencing depth, rarefaction of the sorted-subset datasets indicated that sequencing was incomplete. Pairwise subsampling indicated that sequencing depth was expected to affect the degree of clonotype sharing among donors. Because the study included a small number of donors, the genetic and exposure-history diversity represented was limited. Sampling was restricted to blood, and TCR repertoires in tissue are likely to differ from TCR repertoires in blood. Compared with non-shared clonotypes, clonotypes shared by all four sorted-subset donors had higher generation probabilities. Larger estimated clonotype richness was generally found for naive subsets than for memory subsets.

Using the deep immunoSEQ assay, multiplex PCR amplified TCR CDR3 regions from genomic DNA. For each cell subset, the extracted genomic DNA was distributed evenly across all wells of several immunoSEQ 96-well plates, and each plate served as one replicate. For sorted subsets, around 0.2 ug genomic DNA, equal to approximately 30,000 T cell genomes, was loaded into each replicate PCR. Purified libraries were quantified with a Qubit 3.0 fluorometer, sized on a Bioanalyzer 2100, and re-quantified with the KAPA Library Quantification kit. Every immunoSEQ 96-well plate was sequenced on a dedicated single-read 150-cycle Illumina NextSeq 550 flow cell. The original pipeline was this. Because only junctional sequences without quality scores were contained in the immunoSEQ output, filtering matching that applied to full-length reads could not be performed. To assign V/J genes and CDR3, sequences were annotated against IMGT germline references using PyIR, a Python wrapper for IgBLAST v1.9. Reads with weak V/J assignments (E-value above 1e-6), missing CDR3, stop codons, out-of-frame junctions, or ambiguous translated residues were removed. V3J clonotypes were defined as sequences sharing the same inferred V gene, J gene, and CDR3 amino acid sequence. The percentage overlap between two repertoires was calculated by dividing the number of shared unique clonotypes by the size of the smaller repertoire. Three approaches were used to assess repertoire richness: RTK rarefaction, the Chao1 estimator, and Recon v2.1 estimates of unobserved clonotypes. For all TCRbeta clonotypes obtained by the gDNA method from a handful of donors, generation probabilities were computed with OLGA. TCRdb mirrors the immuneACCESS table, restricted to in-frame sequences. Some clones are absent from its copies; in checked studies, under half trace to an unresolved V gene, and the reason for the others is unknown. The DNA was the basis for D and trimming; V, J and clone size are from that table. Here the sample has about 1.5 million clones; nearly 99% occur a single time. The ten largest account for around 0.47% of the sample.

V lost 5 bases and J lost 7 bases, and the count of bases not matched to a germline gene is 12. As encoded in the germline V gene (reference sequence), CDR1 is SEHNR while CDR2 is FQNEAQ. Inclusive of the bounding cysteine and phenylalanine, the CDR3 is 15 residues long. Of the read, only the CDR3 DNA is kept; its 45 bases are in frame from base 1. The donors were healthy, HIV-negative adults who had no recently reported acute infections or vaccinations. Only Caucasian adults living in Nashville, Tennessee, USA were represented among the donors. Magnetic negative selection was used to enrich CD4+ T cells, after which naive cells were positively selected on CD45RA and the negative fraction became the memory subset. Blood was obtained by leukapheresis, after which PBMCs were separated by Ficoll-Histopaque density gradient centrifugation and cryopreserved in liquid nitrogen vapor phase. Analytical flow cytometry was used to check the purity and quantity of each magnetically sorted T cell population. Genomic DNA was isolated from every sorted fraction and measured by UV absorbance on a Nanodrop 2000c.

The rearrangement joined TRBV7-9 to TRBJ2-7; TRBD1 fits 9 bases in the junction. The TCR comes from a man younger than 45 in good health. The source material was naive CD4+ T cells sorted from blood. The cell subset or site label for this specimen denotes: CD45RA+ positively selected. DNA sequence: TGTGCCAGCAGCCCACCCGGGGACAGGGCTCGGGAGCAGTACTTC. It codes for CASSPPGDRAREQYF.